The 9 T cell receptor beta chains below all came from one sample that was sequenced in a study of shared clonotypes between healthy human individuals. CD45RO-negative cells were positively selected for CCR7, leaving out terminally differentiated effector memory CD45RA+ cells. Generated by immunoSEQ multiplex PCR, the TCRdb table keeps only in-frame clones and is missing some. The sample has about 2.1 million clones; about 93% are singletons. Sequencing was carried out using naive CD8+ T cells from PBMCs. These receptors came from a man aged 18 to 29 in good health. Some clones in this sample may be carry-over from other donors' samples.

The chain has TRBV4-3 and TRBJ1-1; D uncertain. Germline CDR1 reads LGHNA; CDR2 reads YSLEER. The CDR3 loop spans 13 amino acids. The V and J ends lost 0 bases and 4 bases respectively, with 6 bases between them. The CDR3 sequence is CASSQDQSTEAFF. The CDR3 region has the DNA TGCGCCAGCAGCCAAGACCAATCCACTGAAGCTTTCTTT.

To note about this clone: The sample holds other DNA sequences that translate to the same CDR3. The chain links TRBV27 to TRBJ2-7; no reliable D call. There are 14 residues in the CDR3. The germline V gene encodes CDR1 MNHEY and CDR2 SMNVEV (reference sequence). The ends were cut back, 6 bases at V and 0 bases at J, with 12 bases in the middle. CDR3 DNA sequence: TGTGCCAGCAGCTCGACGGTAAGCTCCTACGAGCAGTACTTC. It is translated as CASSSTVSSYEQYF.

The chain has TRBV15 and TRBJ2-1; 10 bases agree with TRBD2. Germline V gives CDR1 LNHNV, CDR2 YYDKDF (reference sequence). The CDR3 contains 16 residues. V shed 0 bases, J shed 1 base, and the junction held 0 bases outside the gene matches. The CDR3 DNA is TGTGCCACCAGCAGAGATAGCGGGAGGTCCTACAATGAGCAGTTCTTC. Translated: CATSRDSGRSYNEQFF.

The chain uses TRBV11-3 and TRBJ1-5, with a possible D match to TRBD1 (6 bases). V gave up 4 bases and J gave up 3 bases, with 16 bases separating them. The germline CDR1 and CDR2 sequences are SGHNT and YENEEA. The CDR3 totals 16 residues. CDR3 region: CASSSIRGGSNQPQHF. For the CDR3, the DNA is TGTGCCAGCAGCTCAATAAGGGGGGGCTCCAATCAGCCCCAGCATTTT.

This clone was recorded once. The J gene is TRBJ1-1, the V gene TRBV9; 9 bases fit TRBD1. This CDR3 is 15 amino acids long. The V gene end was trimmed by 4 bases and the J gene end by 6 bases; junction bases not matched to a gene: 10. The V gene's germline CDR1 is SGDLS and CDR2 YYNGEE. CDR3 in DNA: TGTGCCAGCAGCCATACCGGGACAGGGTGGTCTGAAGCTTTCTTT. Its protein product is CASSHTGTGWSEAFF.

This chain connects TRBV2 to TRBJ2-7; the match to TRBD1 covers 8 bases. This CDR3 is 18 amino acids long. V shed 1 base, J shed 0 bases, and the junction held 11 bases outside the gene matches. Per the germline V gene, CDR1 is SNHLY and CDR2 is FYNNEI. CDR3 nucleotide sequence: TGTGCCAGCAGTGAAGAGGGGACAGGAGTCAAAAGCTCCTACGAGCAGTACTTC. This codes for CASSEEGTGVKSSYEQYF. The whole variable domain, remainder taken from reference TRBV2 and TRBJ2-7, is EPEVTQTPSHQVTQMGQEVILRCVPISNHLYFYWYRQILGQKVEFLVSFYNNEISEKSEIFDDQFSVERPDGSNFTLKIRSTKLEDSAMYFCASSEEGTGVKSSYEQYFGPGTRLTVT.

This sequence joins TRBV28 and TRBJ2-1; D is perhaps TRBD1 (5 bases). Germline loops: CDR1 MDHEN, CDR2 SYDVKM. V lost 2 bases, J lost 3 bases, and 8 bases lay in between. CDR3 length: 14 amino acids. CDR3 in DNA: TGTGCCAGCAGTTTAGGGGCGATCTACAATGAGCAGTTCTTC. It is translated as CASSLGAIYNEQFF.

The chain carries TRBV4-3 and TRBJ1-2; D gene uncertain. This CDR3 is built from 15 residues. V was clipped by 1 base and J by 1 base, with 10 bases between them. Germline V lookup: CDR1 LGHNA, CDR2 YSLEER. CDR3 sequence (DNA): TGCGCCAGCAGCCAAGTAGGGTCAGATAACTATGGCTACACCTTC. Amino acid sequence: CASSQVGSDNYGYTF.

This chain links TRBV11-2 with TRBJ2-7; D not resolved. The CDR3 loop spans 12 amino acids. Looked up from germline, CDR1 is SGHAT and CDR2 is FQNNGV. V was clipped by 5 bases and J by 2 bases, with 7 bases between them. CDR3 sequence reads: CASSPFAYEQYF. The CDR3 DNA follows: TGTGCCAGCAGCCCCTTCGCCTACGAGCAGTACTTC.